The source of this TCR beta chain is a study of blood T cell repertoires in COVID-19. Study-wide context: Acute and convalescent COVID-19 samples came from the United States, Italy and Spain.

Produced via immunoSEQ multiplex PCR; TCRdb's table is partial and in-frame only. The data contain 250,000 or so clones, 75% to 90% of them seen just once; the ten biggest clones take up approximately 3.4%. Deletions cut 3 bases from V and 5 bases from J, with 16 bases between. CDR3 length equals 15 residues. The germline V gene encodes CDR1 MNHEY and CDR2 SMNVEV (reference sequence). The sequenced sample was PBMCs or T cells enriched from blood (not recorded which). This chain links TRBV27 with TRBJ1-2; weak D call: TRBD1 (5 bases). The receptor was isolated from a woman in her forties who had been exposed to COVID-19. The chain's CDR3 is CASSFGGGFRYGYTF. CDR3 DNA sequence: TGTGCCAGCAGTTTTGGGGGGGGTTTTAGGTATGGCTACACCTTC.